These 18 T cell receptor beta chains share one sample of origin, sequenced in a study of Tregs in tolerant kidney transplant recipients. Only in-frame clones appear in the TCRdb table, and some are missing; sequencing was by immunoSEQ multiplex PCR. The sample carries around 78,000 clones, 85% to 95% recorded once. Here the sequenced sample was Tregs from blood, taken before the transplant. The origin of the receptors is a human donor who received a combined kidney and bone marrow transplant.

The CDR3, as DNA: TGTGCCAGCAGCTTAGCGAACATGAACACTGAAGCTTTCTTT. Its translation: CASSLANMNTEAFF. This sequence joins TRBV11-2 and TRBJ1-1; no definite D call. V was cut by 1 base and J by 0 bases, with 6 bases left in between. Germline CDR1 reads SGHAT; CDR2 reads FQNNGV. CDR3 length equals 14 residues.

This clone appeared a single time. The chain joins TRBV30 to TRBJ2-1, with D possibly being TRBD2 (6 bases). With 0 bases removed from V and 5 bases from J, the gap between germline ends came to 14 bases. This CDR3 is built from 15 residues. The V gene's germline CDR1 is GTSNPN and CDR2 SVGIG (reference sequence). The CDR3 sequence is CAWSVRHAGNNEQFF. The CDR3 coding sequence is TGTGCCTGGAGTGTACGGCATGCGGGGAACAATGAGCAGTTCTTC.

The rearrangement joins TRBV28 to TRBJ1-2; no definite D call. Germline loops: CDR1 MDHEN, CDR2 SYDVKM. Trimming stripped 7 bases from V and 5 bases from J, with 14 bases between. CDR3 length: 13 residues. The DNA for the CDR3 is TGTGCCAGCACCGCAGGAACCGATTATGGCTACACCTTC. Translated, it gives CASTAGTDYGYTF.

The rearrangement uses TRBV4-2 and TRBJ1-4, with TRBD1 matching 7 bases. CDR1 LGHNA and CDR2 YNFKEQ come from the germline V gene. V shed 0 bases, J shed 4 bases, and the junction held 2 bases outside the gene matches. This CDR3 has 15 amino acids. CDR3 nucleotides: TGTGCCAGCAGCCAAGAACAGGGGTTTAATGAAAAACTGTTTTTT. It specifies CASSQEQGFNEKLFF.

This clone was counted a single time. The chain has TRBV15 and TRBJ2-5, with 11 bases identical to TRBD2. CDR1 LNHNV and CDR2 YYDKDF come from the germline V gene (reference sequence). Losses at the gene ends were 3 bases for V and 5 bases for J; bases not matched to a gene: 11. The CDR3 is 17 amino acids. CDR3: CATSRGPGTSGGETQYF. The CDR3 DNA follows: TGTGCCACCAGCAGGGGCCCCGGGACTAGCGGAGGGGAGACCCAGTACTTC. The whole variable domain, remainder taken from reference TRBV15 and TRBJ2-5, is DAMVIQNPRYQVTQFGKPVTLSCSQTLNHNVMYWYQQKSSQAPKLLFHYYDKDFNNEADTPDNFQSRRPNTSFCFLDIRSPGLGDTAMYLCATSRGPGTSGGETQYFGPGTRLLVL.

V gene TRBV29-1 combines with J gene TRBJ1-2; D possibly corresponds to TRBD1 (6 bases). V lost 7 bases, J lost 4 bases, and 16 bases lay in between. There are 13 residues in the CDR3. CDR1 and CDR2 from the germline V gene are SQVTM and ANQGSEA. The CDR3 spells CSAGRDTLYGYTF. CDR3 DNA: TGCAGCGCCGGGAGGGACACCCTCTATGGCTACACCTTC.

This chain links TRBV7-9 with TRBJ1-1; D not certain. Per germline, CDR1 SEHNR and CDR2 FQNEAQ (reference sequence). The CDR3 extends over 19 amino acids. Trimming removed 5 bases from V and 0 bases from J, with 25 bases in between. This CDR3 is CASSPTVGYTDGVNTEAFF. In nucleotides, the CDR3 is TGTGCCAGCAGCCCAACGGTCGGTTACACGGATGGTGTGAACACTGAAGCTTTCTTT. The full variable domain, with the rest looked up from reference TRBV7-9 and TRBJ1-1, is DTGVSQNPRHKITKRGQNVTFRCDPISEHNRLYWYRQTLGQGPEFLTYFQNEAQLEKSRLLSDRFSAERPKGSFSTLEIQRTEQGDSAMYLCASSPTVGYTDGVNTEAFFGQGTRLTVV.

V usage is TRBV2 and J usage is TRBJ2-1; no clear D. The CDR3 consists of 16 residues. From germline, CDR1 is SNHLY and CDR2 FYNNEI. The V end lost 0 bases, the J end lost 6 bases, and 15 bases lay between the germline ends. The CDR3 loop is CASSEAPGGVGNEQFF. The CDR3 DNA reads as TGTGCCAGCAGTGAAGCGCCGGGTGGGGTGGGCAATGAGCAGTTCTTC.

This clone came up once. The chain has TRBV29-1 and TRBJ1-5, with 7 bases matching TRBD1. This CDR3 comprises 13 residues. The germline gives CDR1 SQVTM, CDR2 ANQGSEA. The CDR3 DNA reads as TGCAGTTATACCGACAGGGCGGATCAGCCCCAGCATTTT. Protein product: CSYTDRADQPQHF.

The chain joins TRBV27 to TRBJ2-5; 8 bases line up with TRBD1. Germline assignment: CDR1 MNHEY and CDR2 SMNVEV (reference sequence). The CDR3 loop spans 15 amino acids. V lost 4 bases to trimming and J lost 5 bases; unmatched junction nucleotides: 9. The CDR3 sequence: CASSYRTGKAETQYF. CDR3 DNA: TGTGCCAGCAGTTACCGGACAGGGAAGGCGGAGACCCAGTACTTC.

The J gene is TRBJ2-6, the V gene TRBV9; possible D gene TRBD1, 5 bases. The length of the CDR3 is 17 residues. Germline V gene data show CDR1 as SGDLS and CDR2 as YYNGEE. Trimming shortened V by 0 bases and J by 0 bases, and 10 bases separated the two germline ends. CDR3 DNA: TGTGCCAGCAGCGTAGAGGCAGGGCACTCTGGGGCCAACGTCCTGACTTTC. It yields the protein CASSVEAGHSGANVLTF.

The rearrangement uses TRBV2 and TRBJ2-2, with 8 positions matching TRBD1. Germline assignment: CDR1 SNHLY and CDR2 FYNNEI. Germline trimming cut 5 bases from V and 4 bases from J; bases unmatched to any gene: 6. The CDR3 has 15 amino acids. The DNA for the CDR3 is TGTGCCAGCAGTCAGGACAGGGCGGGCACCGGGGAGCTGTTTTTT. Its protein product is CASSQDRAGTGELFF.

The chain carries TRBV5-1 and TRBJ2-3, with D maybe TRBD2 (5 bases). Per the germline V gene, CDR1 is SGHRS and CDR2 is YFSETQ. V lost 1 base, J lost 3 bases, and 9 bases lay in between. The CDR3 sequence is 14 residues long. CDR3 coding DNA: TGCGCCAGCAGCTTGTTTCCGGGAACAGATACGCAGTATTTT. Translated, it gives CASSLFPGTDTQYF.

The genes are TRBV5-1 and TRBJ2-3, with 8 bases matching TRBD2. This CDR3 is built from 15 residues. Germline V gives CDR1 SGHRS, CDR2 YFSETQ. J lost 2 bases, V lost 4 bases, and 6 bases had no gene match. CDR3 region: CASSILAGFTDTQYF. CDR3 bases: TGCGCCAGCAGCATCTTAGCGGGGTTCACAGATACGCAGTATTTT.

This rearrangement joins TRBV5-1 to TRBJ2-7, with 10 bases identical to TRBD2. CDR1 and CDR2 (germline): SGHRS, YFSETQ. V shed 4 bases and J 4 bases; nucleotides not matched to a gene: 14. This CDR3 spans 17 amino acids. CDR3 nucleotide sequence: TGCGCCAGCAGCCCCGCCAGTGCGGGACTAGCGACATACGAGCAGTACTTC. This gives the protein CASSPASAGLATYEQYF.

The rearrangement links TRBV6-5 to TRBJ2-3; the match to TRBD2 covers 8 bases. The V and J ends lost 1 base and 1 base, in that order; junction bases with no gene match: 1. Germline CDR1 reads MNHEY; CDR2 reads SVGAGI. CDR3 length: 15 residues. This CDR3 reads CASSYLTSGTDTQYF. The CDR3 DNA reads as TGTGCCAGCAGTTACTTGACTAGCGGCACAGATACGCAGTATTTT.

V is TRBV29-1 and J is TRBJ2-3, with D tentatively TRBD1 (7 bases). CDR1 SQVTM and CDR2 ANQGSEA come from the germline V gene. V shed 3 bases and J shed 1 base, with 8 bases lying between them. The CDR3 runs 13 residues. This CDR3 is CSVDRGGTDTQYF. The CDR3 DNA sequence: TGCAGCGTTGACAGGGGGGGCACAGATACGCAGTATTTT.

The gene calls are TRBV19 and TRBJ1-2; no firm D call. Germline CDR1 and CDR2: LNHDA and SQIVND (reference sequence). The CDR3 has 13 amino acids. V lost 5 bases and J lost 9, with 16 bases in between. The DNA for the CDR3 is TGTGCCAGTAGTCCCCCCCAGAGCAGGAGCTACACCTTC. Amino acid sequence: CASSPPQSRSYTF.